This is a list of T cell receptor beta chains from one sample in a study of T cells in Graves' hyperthyroidism and ophthalmopathy. Each CDR3 protein is one row after TCRdb ran MiXCR on the multiplex PCR reads. The table includes over 500,000 distinct CDR3 sequences, 46% detected once. The sequenced sample consisted of peripheral blood or thyroid tissue (not recorded which). These receptors came from an adult woman with Graves' disease, either hyperthyroidism or ophthalmopathy (not recorded which). Each CDR3 is given with its conserved first and last residue. Each record gives: clone size, D gene, V gene, J gene, CDR3 DNA, CDR3 protein. D genes are given only for firm matches. Rows may omit the clone size; those that give it use once, few, many or a size class.

.,TRBD1,TRBV11-2,TRBJ1-1,TGTGCCAGCGGAAACAGGGGAGTCACTGAAGCTTTCTTT,CASGNRGVTEAFF
.,.,TRBV10-3,TRBJ2-5,TGTGCCCAGGGAGAGACCCAGTACTTC,CAQGETQYF
.,TRBD1,TRBV20-1,TRBJ1-5,TGCAGTGCTAGGAGGACAGGGGGAGTTACGGGGGACTACGAGCATTTT,CSARRTGGVTGDYEHF
.,TRBD2,TRBV20-1,TRBJ2-7,TGCAGTGCTAAACCTAGCGGGACCTACGAGCAGTACTTC,CSAKPSGTYEQYF
few,.,TRBV20-1,TRBJ1-1,TGCAGTGCTAGCAGAGGGGACACTGAAGCTTTCTTT,CSASRGDTEAFF
many,.,TRBV29-1,TRBJ1-1,TGCAGCGTTGAAGTCCACGGAGGACGAGACACTGAAGCTTTCTTT,CSVEVHGGRDTEAFF
many,TRBD2,TRBV7-2,TRBJ2-7,TGTGCCAGCAGCCTTCAGGGACTAGCGGACTACGAGCAGTACTTC,CASSLQGLADYEQYF
.,TRBD2,TRBV20-1,TRBJ2-5,TGCAGTGCTCCGCGACTAGCGGCCCAGTACTTC,CSAPRLAAQYF
many,.,TRBV10-3,TRBJ1-5,TGTGCCATCAGTGAGTCCCGGGAGGGCATACAGCCCCAGCATTTT,CAISESREGIQPQHF
.,TRBD2,TRBV24-1,TRBJ2-7,TGTGCCACCAGTGACACGGGACTAGCGGGAGAGGACGAGCAGTACTTC,CATSDTGLAGEDEQYF
many,.,TRBV20-1,TRBJ1-1,TGCAGTGCTAGAGGCATGAACACTGAAGCTTTCTTT,CSARGMNTEAFF
.,.,TRBV9,TRBJ1-2,TGTGCCAGCAGTTACTTGCGGGGTTGGAACTATGGCTACACCTTC,CASSYLRGWNYGYTF
once,.,TRBV19,TRBJ1-4,TGTGCTAGACGGAATGAAAAACTGTTTTTT,CARRNEKLFF
many,.,TRBV20-1,TRBJ1-5,TGCAGTGCTAGCAGTCTGTATAGCAATCAGCCCCAGCATTTT,CSASSLYSNQPQHF
.,TRBD1,TRBV29-1,TRBJ1-2,TGCAGCGCCCTCAAGCCCACTACAGGGGTTGAGGGCTACACCTTC,CSALKPTTGVEGYTF
.,.,TRBV7-9,TRBJ1-1,TGTGCCAGCAGCGGCCCAAGGGGAGCCTTGAACACTGAAGCTTTCTTT,CASSGPRGALNTEAFF
.,.,TRBV29-1,TRBJ1-1,TGCAGCGTTGAAGATAGTCAAGGGATCACTGAAGCTTTCTTT,CSVEDSQGITEAFF
few,.,TRBV7-9,TRBJ1-1,TGTGCCAGCAGCGTCGGACAGAAAAACACTGAAGCTTTCTTT,CASSVGQKNTEAFF
few,.,TRBV7-9,TRBJ2-7,TGTGCCAGCACTCACTCGACAGCCTCGGAGCAGTACTTC,CASTHSTASEQYF
.,.,TRBV10-2,TRBJ1-6,TGCGCCAGCAGTTACTCGAATATGGACAATAATTCACCCCTCCACTTT,CASSYSNMDNNSPLHF
many,.,TRBV29-1,TRBJ1-1,TGCAGCGTTGATGTGGGCGATGGGGGACCACTCTCTGCTTTCTTT,CSVDVGDGGPLSAFF
.,TRBD1,TRBV29-1,TRBJ1-1,TGCAGCGTCCTCCAGGGAGGACAGGGTGGAAAGACTTTCTTT,CSVLQGGQGGKTFF
.,.,TRBV10-3,TRBJ1-1,TGTGCCAGCAGTCGTCTCGACAGAGTGAACACTGAAGCTTTCTTT,CASSRLDRVNTEAFF
many,.,TRBV29-1,TRBJ2-7,TGCAGCGTTGCCGACAAGGTGTACGAGCAGTACTTC,CSVADKVYEQYF
.,TRBD2,TRBV5-1,TRBJ2-7,TGCGCCAGCAGCTCTGGTCGGACTAGTCGTGGCGAGCAGTACTTC,CASSSGRTSRGEQYF
few,TRBD2,TRBV6-1,TRBJ2-7,TGTGCCAGCAGTGATTTACTAGCGGGGGCCTACGAGCAGTACTTC,CASSDLLAGAYEQYF
.,.,TRBV7-9,TRBJ1-1,TGTGCCAGCAGCCACCGGGGAGTCCCGAACACTGAAGCTTTCTTT,CASSHRGVPNTEAFF
few,.,TRBV29-1,TRBJ2-7,TGCAGCGTTGCCCTCAGGTTGGCTAGAGGCGAGCAGTACTTC,CSVALRLARGEQYF
many,TRBD2,TRBV7-3,TRBJ2-2,TGTGCCAGCAGCTTAACCGCGGGAGCGAACACCGGGGAGCTGTTTTTT,CASSLTAGANTGELFF
many,TRBD1,TRBV27,TRBJ1-4,TGTGCCAGCAGACCCCGAGGGGGCGCAAATGAAAAACTGTTTTTT,CASRPRGGANEKLFF
.,TRBD1,TRBV5-4,TRBJ1-1,TGTGCCAGCAGCTCCCCCAGGGGGCAGCGCACTGAAGCTTTCTTT,CASSSPRGQRTEAFF
.,TRBD2,TRBV7-9,TRBJ2-6,TGTGCCAGCAGCTCGACTAGCGGGAATAGCTCTGGGGCCAACGTCCTGACTTTC,CASSSTSGNSSGANVLTF
.,.,TRBV20-1,TRBJ2-5,TGCAGTGCTATGGGGACGGGGGAGCAAGAGACCCAGTACTTC,CSAMGTGEQETQYF
once,.,TRBV5-1,TRBJ2-5,TGCGCCAGCAGCTCATACGACACCCAAGAGACCCAGTACTTC,CASSSYDTQETQYF
.,TRBD1,TRBV7-8,TRBJ1-1,TGTGCCAGCAGCTTCAGCCGGGACAGGGGGAAAACTGAAGCTTTCTTT,CASSFSRDRGKTEAFF
.,.,TRBV10-3,TRBJ1-1,TGTGCCATCAGTCCTGCAGGGTGGGGCACTGAAGCTTTCTTT,CAISPAGWGTEAFF
.,TRBD1,TRBV25-1,TRBJ1-4,TGTGCCAGCAGGGAACCGGGACAGGGGAATGAAAAACTGTTTTTT,CASREPGQGNEKLFF
few,.,TRBV28,TRBJ1-2,TGTGCCAGCAGGCCCGCGGGAGGGGACTATGGCTACACCTTC,CASRPAGGDYGYTF
.,TRBD2,TRBV3-1,TRBJ2-5,TGTGCCAGCAGCGATAGGCGGGGGGCTGGAGAGACCCAGTACTTC,CASSDRRGAGETQYF
many,.,TRBV7-2,TRBJ1-5,TGTGCCAGCAGCCCAAGGACGGCACTCAATCAGCCCCAGCATTTT,CASSPRTALNQPQHF
.,.,TRBV30,TRBJ1-1,TGTGCCTGGAGTGTATACGGGAACACTGAAGCTTTCTTT,CAWSVYGNTEAFF
.,.,TRBV5-6,TRBJ2-7,TGTGCCAGCAGCCGCTCAATGTCCTACGAGCAGTACTTC,CASSRSMSYEQYF
.,.,TRBV10-3,TRBJ1-2,TGTACCATCAGTTCAGCTAACTATGGCTACACCTTC,CTISSANYGYTF
.,.,TRBV4-1,TRBJ1-1,TGCGCCAGCAGCCTCCGGACACTCCGGGCTGAAGCTTTCTTT,CASSLRTLRAEAFF
many,.,TRBV5-6,TRBJ1-4,TGTGCCAGCAGCTTTAAGTCAACTAATGAAAAACTGTTTTTT,CASSFKSTNEKLFF
.,TRBD1,TRBV19,TRBJ2-7,TGTGCCAGTAGTATGAAGGGACAGAGCTCCTACGAGCAGTACTTC,CASSMKGQSSYEQYF
.,.,TRBV29-1,TRBJ1-5,TGCAGCGTCAAAGGGGGTGGTGGGGAGACCCAGCATTTT,CSVKGGGGETQHF
.,.,TRBV20-1,TRBJ1-2,TGCAGTGCTAGAGATTGGGAGGCTAACTATGGCTACACCTTC,CSARDWEANYGYTF
.,.,TRBV6-1,TRBJ2-5,TGTGCCAGCAGTGCTTCAGGGGGGGTGGAGACCCAGTACTTC,CASSASGGVETQYF
once,.,TRBV9,TRBJ2-1,TGTGCCAGCAGCGTTGAGGTGCGGAATGAGCAGTTCTTC,CASSVEVRNEQFF
.,TRBD1,TRBV7-9,TRBJ1-2,TGTGCCAGCAGCTTGGGTCGGGAGACAGGGCCTAACTTC,CASSLGRETGPNF
.,.,TRBV12-3/TRBV12-4,TRBJ2-2,TGTGCCAGCCGGCTGAACAGGGATACCGGGGAGCTGTTTTTT,CASRLNRDTGELFF
.,TRBD1,TRBV7-3,TRBJ2-7,TGTGCCAGCAGCCTAGGACAGGGTCGAAACAATGAGCAGTACTTC,CASSLGQGRNNEQYF